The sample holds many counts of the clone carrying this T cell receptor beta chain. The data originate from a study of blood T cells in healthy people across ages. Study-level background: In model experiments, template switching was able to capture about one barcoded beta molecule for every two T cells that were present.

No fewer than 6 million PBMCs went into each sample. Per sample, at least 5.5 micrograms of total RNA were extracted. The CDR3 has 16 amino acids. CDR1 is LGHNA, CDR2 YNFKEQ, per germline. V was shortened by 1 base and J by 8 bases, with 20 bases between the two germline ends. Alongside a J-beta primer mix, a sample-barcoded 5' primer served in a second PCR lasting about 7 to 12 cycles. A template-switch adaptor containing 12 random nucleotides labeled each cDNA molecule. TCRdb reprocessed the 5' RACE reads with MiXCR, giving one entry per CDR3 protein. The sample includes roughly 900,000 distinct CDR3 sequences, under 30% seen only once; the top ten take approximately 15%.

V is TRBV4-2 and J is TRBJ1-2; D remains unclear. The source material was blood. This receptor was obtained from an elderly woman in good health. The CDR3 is CASSQVNGGPTGGYTF. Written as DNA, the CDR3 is TGTGCCAGCAGCCAAGTGAATGGAGGACCCACGGGGGGCTACACCTTC.